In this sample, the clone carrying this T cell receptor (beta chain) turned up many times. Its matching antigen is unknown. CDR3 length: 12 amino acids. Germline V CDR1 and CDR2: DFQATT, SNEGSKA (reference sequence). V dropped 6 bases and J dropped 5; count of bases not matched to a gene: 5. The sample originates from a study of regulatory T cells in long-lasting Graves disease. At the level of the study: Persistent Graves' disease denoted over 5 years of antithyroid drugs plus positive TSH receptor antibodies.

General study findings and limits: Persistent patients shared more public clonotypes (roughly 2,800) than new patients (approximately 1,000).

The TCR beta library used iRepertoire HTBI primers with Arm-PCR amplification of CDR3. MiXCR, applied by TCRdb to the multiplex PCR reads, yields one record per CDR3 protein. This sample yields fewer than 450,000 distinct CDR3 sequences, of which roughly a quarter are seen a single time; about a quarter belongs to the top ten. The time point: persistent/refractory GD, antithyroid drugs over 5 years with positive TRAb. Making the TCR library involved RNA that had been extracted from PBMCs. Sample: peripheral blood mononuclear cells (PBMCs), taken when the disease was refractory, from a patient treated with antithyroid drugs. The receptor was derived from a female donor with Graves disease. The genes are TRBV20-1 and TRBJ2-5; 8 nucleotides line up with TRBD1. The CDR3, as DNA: TGCAGTGCGACAAGACAGGGGGAGACCCAGTACTTC. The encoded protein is CSATRQGETQYF.